One sample yielded the 9 T cell receptor beta chains listed below, sequenced in a study of response to subunit inactivated influenza vaccine. TCRdb reprocessed the RT-PCR reads via MiXCR and lists one record per CDR3 protein. This table holds about 520,000 distinct CDR3 sequences, less than 7.5% found once. Source: PBMCs from blood, taken about 24 months after vaccination. These receptors originate from a man aged 50 to 69 who received an inactivated influenza vaccine.

This clonotype has only a few counts. The chain recombines TRBV27 with TRBJ1-4; D gene uncertain. This CDR3 has 16 residues. From germline, CDR1 is MNHEY and CDR2 SMNVEV (reference sequence). Trimming took 6 bases from V and 0 from J, leaving 14 bases between them. In nucleotides, the CDR3 is TGTGCCAGCAGCCCTCTTGCCAGAGCAACTAATGAAAAACTGTTTTTT. It encodes CASSPLARATNEKLFF.

CDR3 sequence reads: CASSLTTGRLRGEQYF. DNA of the CDR3: TGTGCCAGCAGTTTAACGACGGGACGGCTGAGGGGCGAGCAGTACTTC. J is TRBJ2-7 and V is TRBV7-9; D assignment may be TRBD1 or TRBD2 (5 bases each). The V end was cut by 6 bases, the J end by 6 bases, with 24 bases between. The CDR3 sequence is 16 residues long. CDR1 and CDR2 from the germline V gene are SEHNR and FQNEAQ (reference sequence).

This clonotype was seen a handful of times. The chain recombines TRBV25-1 with TRBJ2-4; D is perhaps TRBD2 (5 bases). Germline values: CDR1 MGHDK, CDR2 SYGVNS. The germline V and J ends were trimmed by 4 bases and 5 bases, with 12 bases remaining between them. This CDR3 contains 14 residues. Written as DNA, the CDR3 is TGTGCCAGCAGTGCATTAGGAGGAGAAAACATTCAGTACTTC. Its translation: CASSALGGENIQYF.

This clonotype was picked up many times. The chain recombines TRBV7-9 with TRBJ2-1, with D perhaps matching TRBD1 or TRBD2 (5 bases each). V lost 4 bases and J 5 bases, leaving 12 bases between the germline ends. The CDR3 totals 14 residues. Germline CDR1 and CDR2: SEHNR and FQNEAQ (reference sequence). CDR3 in amino acids: CASSSTGRNNEQFF. The CDR3, as DNA: TGTGCCAGCAGCTCGACGGGACGGAACAATGAGCAGTTCTTC.

Written as DNA, the CDR3 is TGCAGTGCAAAGAGTATTAGCAATCAGCCCCAGCATTTT. Amino acids: CSAKSISNQPQHF. The V gene is TRBV20-1, the J gene TRBJ1-5; D gene ambiguous. The CDR3 is made up of 13 amino acids. Germline CDR1 is DFQATT and CDR2 is SNEGSKA (reference sequence). V was clipped by 6 bases and J by 0 bases, with 9 bases between them.

The table lists this clonotype with many counts. V usage is TRBV7-8 and J usage is TRBJ2-6; tentatively, D is TRBD1 or TRBD2 (5 bases each). The V end lost 1 base, the J end lost 1 base, and 11 bases lay between the germline ends. CDR1 is SGHVS and CDR2 is FQNEAQ in the germline V gene. The CDR3 covers 17 residues. The CDR3: CASSLGIWGSGANVLTF. The CDR3 region has the DNA TGTGCCAGCAGCTTAGGGATTTGGGGGTCTGGGGCCAACGTCCTGACTTTC.

This clonotype turned up a few times. This rearrangement joins TRBV4-3 to TRBJ1-2; D unresolved. V dropped 4 bases and J dropped 2 bases, with 14 bases sitting between them. Germline CDR1 and CDR2: LGHNA and YSLEER. This CDR3 comprises 15 residues. DNA for the CDR3: TGCGCCAGCAGCCGCGGGAAGACGGAGAACTATGGCTACACCTTC. Its protein is CASSRGKTENYGYTF.

This clonotype was seen only a few times. CDR3: CASSLALLTAKGGYTF. The DNA of the CDR3 is TGTGCCAGCAGCTTAGCGCTATTGACGGCAAAGGGGGGCTACACCTTC. The rearrangement joins TRBV7-9 to TRBJ1-2; D is perhaps TRBD1 (5 bases). CDR3 length equals 16 residues. CDR1 is SEHNR, CDR2 FQNEAQ, per germline (reference sequence). Trimming removed 0 bases at V and 8 bases at J, with 19 bases between.

This clonotype was seen a few times. The chain links TRBV24-1 to TRBJ1-5; possible D gene TRBD1, 6 bases. Germline V gene sequence: CDR1 KGHDR, CDR2 SFDVKD. CDR3 size: 15 residues. Deletions cut 5 bases from V and 0 bases from J, with 10 bases between. The CDR3 region has the DNA TGTGCCACCAGTGCGGGGGCCGTTAGCAATCAGCCCCAGCATTTT. Encoded protein: CATSAGAVSNQPQHF.